These T cell receptor beta chains were read from a single sample in a study of cytomegalovirus exposure and HLA in healthy donors. Profiling relied on immunoSEQ multiplex PCR, and the TCRdb table lists in-frame clones only, not all of them. The sample has approximately 220,000 clones; around 80% are singletons. Sequenced sample: PBMCs. These receptors all stem from a young man in good health and CMV-seronegative. Both conserved end residues are part of each CDR3. The D gene is left open where the match is weak. The size field is filled for only some rows; it gives once, few, many or a size class.

length: 10
V: TRBV28
size: few
J: TRBJ1-1
D: NA
DNA: TGTGCCAGCATCGGTACTGAAGCTTTCTTT
CDR3: CASIGTEAFF

length: 15
V: TRBV6-6
size: NA
J: TRBJ2-5
D: TRBD1
DNA: TGTGCCAGCAGTCACTCGGACAGGGAAACGGAGACCCAGTACTTC
CDR3: CASSHSDRETETQYF

length: 13
V: TRBV10-3
size: NA
J: TRBJ2-3
D: TRBD1
DNA: TGTGCCACAGGGACAGGGCTCACAGATACGCAGTATTTT
CDR3: CATGTGLTDTQYF

length: 14
V: TRBV11-2
size: few
J: TRBJ1-4
D: NA
DNA: TGTGCCAGCAGCCTAACAGGTGTCTCTGAAAAACTGTTTTTT
CDR3: CASSLTGVSEKLFF

length: 14
V: TRBV5-1
size: NA
J: TRBJ2-1
D: TRBD2
DNA: TGCGCCAGCAGCCCCGGGGGGGCCCGGGATGAGCAGTTCTTC
CDR3: CASSPGGARDEQFF

length: 16
V: TRBV25-1
size: NA
J: TRBJ2-7
D: NA
DNA: TGTGCCAGCAGTGAATCTCGAGGAGGGGCGACCTACGAGCAGTACTTC
CDR3: CASSESRGGATYEQYF

length: 16
V: TRBV5-1
size: NA
J: TRBJ1-1
D: NA
DNA: TGCGCCAGCTCGGACCCCGACAGGTTCCTGAACACTGAAGCTTTCTTT
CDR3: CASSDPDRFLNTEAFF

length: 15
V: TRBV5-1
size: NA
J: TRBJ2-7
D: TRBD1
DNA: TGCGCCAGCACCCCCGGTCCAGGGGGTGACTACGAGCAGTACTTC
CDR3: CASTPGPGGDYEQYF

length: 15
V: TRBV10-2
size: few
J: TRBJ1-1
D: NA
DNA: TGCGCCAGCAGTGAGTCGAGTTTTGGGGCTGCGGCCGCTTTCTTT
CDR3: CASSESSFGAAAAFF

length: 13
V: TRBV5-1
size: NA
J: TRBJ1-4
D: NA
DNA: TGCGCCAGCAGCCCGGAAAGGGGCGAAAAACTGTTTTTT
CDR3: CASSPERGEKLFF

length: 13
V: TRBV6-5
size: NA
J: TRBJ1-2
D: NA
DNA: TGTGCCAGCACGAGACAGAGGTCCTATGGCTACACCTTC
CDR3: CASTRQRSYGYTF

length: 15
V: TRBV7-9
size: NA
J: TRBJ2-1
D: NA
DNA: TGTGCCAGCAGTGGGAACGGGGGTACTAACAATGAGCAGTTCTTC
CDR3: CASSGNGGTNNEQFF

length: 16
V: TRBV6-1
size: NA
J: TRBJ1-4
D: TRBD1
DNA: TGTGCCAGCAGTGCCCGGGACAGGGGGCGAAAGGGGAAAACTGTTTTT
CDR3: CASSARDRGRKGKTVF

length: 15
V: TRBV9
size: NA
J: TRBJ2-3
D: NA
DNA: TGTGCCAGCAGCGTAGGTGGTAGCGGCACAGATACGCAGTATTTT
CDR3: CASSVGGSGTDTQYF

length: 14
V: TRBV28
size: NA
J: TRBJ2-7
D: NA
DNA: TGTGCCAGCAGTTCGCTGGGCTTCAGCTACGAGCAGTACTTC
CDR3: CASSSLGFSYEQYF

length: 14
V: TRBV15
size: NA
J: TRBJ2-7
D: TRBD1
DNA: TGTGCCACCAGTAGACAGGGGGCTGACTACGAGCAGTACTTC
CDR3: CATSRQGADYEQYF

length: 18
V: TRBV4-2
size: few
J: TRBJ2-1
D: TRBD1
DNA: TGTGCCAGCAGCCCTACCAGTGGAGACAGGGGGTTGAGGAATGAGCAGTTCTTC
CDR3: CASSPTSGDRGLRNEQFF